These 18 T cell receptor beta chains originate from one sample sequenced in a study of T cells in narcolepsy. Using immunoSEQ multiplex PCR, the repertoire was profiled, and TCRdb retains in-frame clones only, with some absent. The data show about 27,000 clones, with approximately 79% seen just once and 6.6% held by the top ten. The sequenced sample was memory (CD45RA-) CD4+ T cells from blood. The receptors shown here come from a human donor in good health.

The chain has TRBV7-8 and TRBJ2-2, with D possibly matching TRBD1 (6 bases). Trimming left V 1 base short and J 4 bases short, with 19 bases between. CDR1 and CDR2 from the germline V gene are SGHVS and FQNEAQ. This CDR3 spans 18 amino acids. CDR3 region: CASSLGRQAHRSTGELFF. Here the CDR3 DNA reads TGTGCCAGCAGCTTAGGTAGACAGGCCCACCGTAGCACCGGGGAGCTGTTTTTT. The full variable domain, completed using reference TRBV7-8 and TRBJ2-2, is GAGVSQSPRYKVAKRGQDVALRCDPISGHVSLFWYQQALGQGPEFLTYFQNEAQLDKSGLPSDRFFAERPEGSVSTLKIQRTQQEDSAVYLCASSLGRQAHRSTGELFFGEGSRLTVL.

The gene calls are TRBV18 and TRBJ2-5; D possibly matches TRBD1 or TRBD2 (6 bases each). Looked up from germline, CDR1 is KGHSH and CDR2 is LQKENI. This CDR3 contains 15 residues. Trimming pared 3 bases from V and 2 bases from J, leaving 13 bases between. The CDR3 coding sequence is TGTGCCAGCTCACCCCGAGGGGGGCCACAAGAGACCCAGTACTTC. Translating gives CASSPRGGPQETQYF.

Written as DNA, the CDR3 is TGTGCCAGCAGCTTAGTCGGTCCCTTGGGGGATACGCAGTATTTT. This codes for CASSLVGPLGDTQYF. The genes are TRBV11-2 and TRBJ2-3; D unclear. The length of the CDR3 is 15 residues. Per germline, CDR1 SGHAT and CDR2 FQNNGV. V was cut by 1 base and J by 6 bases, with 14 bases left in between.

The chain links TRBV2 to TRBJ2-1; 13 bases fit TRBD2. There are 15 residues in the CDR3. With V trimmed by 6 bases and J by 10 bases, 9 bases remained unmatched. The germline CDR1 and CDR2 sequences are SNHLY and FYNNEI. CDR3 loop: CASRERLAGGVEQFF. The CDR3, as DNA: TGTGCCAGCAGAGAGAGACTAGCGGGAGGCGTGGAGCAGTTCTTC.

The rearrangement uses TRBV2 and TRBJ2-1; D ambiguous. Germline V CDR1 and CDR2: SNHLY, FYNNEI. V was shortened by 6 bases and J by 3 bases, with 15 bases between the two germline ends. The length of the CDR3 is 15 residues. CDR3 in DNA: TGTGCCAGCAGACCGACAAGGCTCCTCTACAATGAGCAGTTCTTC. Residues: CASRPTRLLYNEQFF.

This sequence joins TRBV30 and TRBJ2-7, with D perhaps TRBD1 (7 bases). The CDR3 loop spans 11 amino acids. Germline V gene lookup returns CDR1 GTSNPN and CDR2 SVGIG (reference sequence). Trimming shortened V by 5 bases and J by 7 bases, and 12 bases separated the two germline ends. CDR3 protein: CAWGGGWEQYF. CDR3 in DNA: TGTGCCTGGGGAGGGGGCTGGGAGCAGTACTTC.

The chain joins TRBV27 to TRBJ2-3; D possibly corresponds to TRBD2 (5 bases). The length of the CDR3 is 14 residues. V was pared by 2 bases and J by 6 bases, with 12 bases between. Germline CDR1 MNHEY, CDR2 SMNVEV (reference sequence). The CDR3 nucleotides are TGTGCCAGCAGTTTAGGATTCGGGGTGGATACGCAGTATTTT. Translated, it gives CASSLGFGVDTQYF.

This clone was detected only a few times. The genes are TRBV5-1 and TRBJ2-7; possibly TRBD2 for D (6 bases). The germline V gene has CDR1 SGHRS and CDR2 YFSETQ. CDR3 length: 15 amino acids. V lost 7 bases and J lost 5, with 22 bases in between. The CDR3 here is CASSPRGGPNDEQYF. CDR3 bases: TGCGCCAGCTCGCCGAGGGGAGGACCAAACGACGAGCAGTACTTC.

The rearrangement links TRBV6-5 to TRBJ1-2; 8 bases fit TRBD1. This CDR3 region has 12 residues. Looked up from germline, CDR1 is MNHEY and CDR2 is SVGAGI. V gave up 7 bases and J gave up 6 bases; unmatched junction bases: 4. This CDR3 reads CASTTTGDGYTF. The CDR3 coding sequence is TGTGCCAGCACCACGACAGGGGATGGCTACACCTTC.

The chain employs TRBV7-2 and TRBJ1-6, with 9 bases that match TRBD1. CDR3 size: 16 residues. The V gene's germline CDR1 is SGHTA and CDR2 FQGNSA. J gave up 5 bases and V 3 bases, and 5 bases lay outside the gene matches. This chain's CDR3 is CASSLGTGSNNSPLHF. In DNA form, the CDR3 reads TGTGCCAGCAGCTTGGGGACAGGGTCCAATAATTCACCCCTCCACTTT.

This clone was counted a few times. The V call is TRBV7-3, the J call TRBJ1-1; D possibly corresponds to TRBD1 (5 bases). Trimming shortened V by 3 bases and J by 1 base, and 6 bases separated the two germline ends. The germline gives CDR1 SGHTA, CDR2 FQGTGA. CDR3 length: 13 amino acids. The DNA for the CDR3 is TGTGCCAGCAGCTTCGGGGGGAACACTGAAGCTTTCTTT. It is translated as CASSFGGNTEAFF.

V gene TRBV6-6 combines with J gene TRBJ2-7; the D call may be TRBD1 or TRBD2 (5 bases each). Deletions cut 6 bases from V and 0 bases from J, with 15 bases between. CDR3 length: 15 amino acids. From germline, CDR1 is MNHNY and CDR2 SVGAGI (reference sequence). The CDR3 nucleotides read TGTGCCAGCAGGCTGGGGGACGTCAGCTCCTACGAGCAGTACTTC. Translation: CASRLGDVSSYEQYF.

A single count supports this clone. The J gene is TRBJ2-5, the V gene TRBV19; possibly TRBD1 for D (6 bases). The CDR3 is made up of 15 amino acids. Germline V CDR1 and CDR2: LNHDA, SQIVND (reference sequence). Trimming took off 2 bases at V and 2 bases at J, with 12 bases between the two ends. CDR3: CASSISRGKQETQYF. The CDR3 nucleotides are TGTGCCAGTAGTATAAGCAGGGGTAAACAAGAGACCCAGTACTTC.

In nucleotides, the CDR3 is TGTGCCAGCGGGACAGGACGCCGCGGAGGCTACGAGCAGTACTTC. Its protein is CASGTGRRGGYEQYF. The rearrangement joins TRBV27 to TRBJ2-7; 8 positions agree with TRBD1. Germline V gene data show CDR1 as MNHEY and CDR2 as SMNVEV (reference sequence). This CDR3 has 15 amino acids. V shed 8 bases and J 3 bases; nucleotides not matched to a gene: 12.

J is TRBJ2-7 and V is TRBV7-9; 10 positions agree with TRBD2. CDR3 length: 14 amino acids. Trimming took 2 bases from V and 2 from J; bases not matched to a gene: 0. CDR1 and CDR2 from the germline V gene are SEHNR and FQNEAQ (reference sequence). In DNA, the CDR3 is TGTGCCAGCAGCTTACTAGCGGGGGCCTACGAGCAGTACTTC. As protein: CASSLLAGAYEQYF.

V usage is TRBV4-2 and J usage is TRBJ1-4, with a weak D call TRBD1 (6 bases). Germline V CDR1 and CDR2: LGHNA, YNFKEQ. Trimming removed 5 bases at V and 5 bases at J, with 18 bases between. CDR3 length equals 16 residues. The CDR3 protein is CASSDRSGARNEKLFF. In DNA, the CDR3 is TGTGCCAGCAGCGACCGATCAGGGGCGAGAAATGAAAAACTGTTTTTT.

The genes are TRBV4-1 and TRBJ1-2, with D maybe TRBD1 (6 bases). Trimming removed 0 bases at V and 8 bases at J, with 13 bases between. This CDR3 contains 14 residues. Germline values: CDR1 MGHRA, CDR2 YSYEKL. The CDR3 DNA is TGCGCCAGCAGCCAAGAACCAGGGGCGGGCGGCTACACCTTC. It codes for CASSQEPGAGGYTF.

This clone was counted a few times. The chain has TRBV28 and TRBJ2-1; tentative D call: TRBD1 (6 bases). Trimming left V 5 bases short and J 6 bases short, with 11 bases between. CDR1 and CDR2 (germline): MDHEN, SYDVKM. The CDR3 is 13 residues long. The CDR3 sequence is CASSSPGVNEQFF. For the CDR3, the DNA is TGTGCCAGCAGTAGCCCAGGGGTCAATGAGCAGTTCTTC.